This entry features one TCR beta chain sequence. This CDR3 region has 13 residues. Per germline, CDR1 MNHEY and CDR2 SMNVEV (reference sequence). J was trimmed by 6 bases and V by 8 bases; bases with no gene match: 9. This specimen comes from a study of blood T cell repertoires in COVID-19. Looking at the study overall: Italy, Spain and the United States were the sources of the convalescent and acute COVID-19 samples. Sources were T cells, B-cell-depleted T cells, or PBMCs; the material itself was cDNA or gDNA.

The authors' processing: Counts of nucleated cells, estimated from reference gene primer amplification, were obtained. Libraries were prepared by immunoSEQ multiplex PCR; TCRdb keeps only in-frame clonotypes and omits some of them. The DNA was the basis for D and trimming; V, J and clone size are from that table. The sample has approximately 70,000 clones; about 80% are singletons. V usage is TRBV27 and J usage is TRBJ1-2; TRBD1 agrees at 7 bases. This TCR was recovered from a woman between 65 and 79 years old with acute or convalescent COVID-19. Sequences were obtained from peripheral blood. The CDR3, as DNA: TGTGCCAGCCAAAGGGTCAGGGGGAATGGCTACACCTTC. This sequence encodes CASQRVRGNGYTF.